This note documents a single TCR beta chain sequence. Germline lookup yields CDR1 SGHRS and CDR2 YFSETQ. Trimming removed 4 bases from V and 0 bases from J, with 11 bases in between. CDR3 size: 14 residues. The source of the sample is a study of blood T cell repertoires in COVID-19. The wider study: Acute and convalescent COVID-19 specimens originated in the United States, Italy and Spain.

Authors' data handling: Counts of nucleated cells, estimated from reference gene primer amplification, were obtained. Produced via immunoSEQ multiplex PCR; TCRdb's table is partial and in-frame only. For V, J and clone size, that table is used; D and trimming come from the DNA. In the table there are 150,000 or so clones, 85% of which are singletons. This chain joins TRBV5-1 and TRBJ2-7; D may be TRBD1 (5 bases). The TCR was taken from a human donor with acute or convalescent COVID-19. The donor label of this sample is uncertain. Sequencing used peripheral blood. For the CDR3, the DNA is TGCGCCAGCAGCAGACAGCACGACTCCTACGAGCAGTACTTC. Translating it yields CASSRQHDSYEQYF.